A selection of T cell receptor beta chains follows, all from one sample in a study of response to subunit inactivated influenza vaccine. TCRdb passed the RT-PCR reads through MiXCR, listing each CDR3 protein once. In the table there are approximately 490,000 distinct CDR3 sequences, 6.5% to 8% of which are singletons. The source was PBMCs from blood, collected around 25 months after vaccination. These receptors originate from a man between 50 and 75 years old who received an inactivated influenza vaccine. Each CDR3 is given with its conserved first and last residue. A D gene is named only where the DNA matches it firmly. Clone size is not always given. Where it is, it says once, few, many or a class for expanded clones.

v_call: TRBV7-2; j_call: TRBJ2-3; clone_size: -; d_call: -; cdr3_aa: CASSPQGREDTQYF; cdr3_nt: TGTGCCAGCAGCCCCCAGGGGAGGGAAGATACGCAGTATTTT
v_call: TRBV10-2; j_call: TRBJ2-5; clone_size: many; d_call: -; cdr3_aa: CATTMKDGETQYF; cdr3_nt: TGCGCCACCACTATGAAGGACGGAGAGACCCAGTACTTC
v_call: TRBV30; j_call: TRBJ1-4; clone_size: -; d_call: -; cdr3_aa: CAWSRRLNEKLFF; cdr3_nt: TGTGCCTGGAGTCGACGGCTGAATGAAAAACTGTTTTTT
v_call: TRBV6-5; j_call: TRBJ1-3; clone_size: -; d_call: -; cdr3_aa: CASSYSTGVGNTIYF; cdr3_nt: TGTGCCAGCAGTTACTCGACTGGAGTTGGAAACACCATATATTTT
v_call: TRBV11-2; j_call: TRBJ2-1; clone_size: few; d_call: TRBD2; cdr3_aa: CASSLDGGSYEQFF; cdr3_nt: TGTGCCAGCAGCTTAGACGGGGGGTCTTATGAGCAGTTCTTC
v_call: TRBV4-3; j_call: TRBJ1-2; clone_size: many; d_call: -; cdr3_aa: CASSQDIAGAAYGYTF; cdr3_nt: TGCGCCAGCAGCCAAGATATTGCAGGGGCGGCCTATGGCTACACCTTC
v_call: TRBV3-1; j_call: TRBJ2-3; clone_size: -; d_call: TRBD2; cdr3_aa: CASSPKGLAASTDTQYF; cdr3_nt: TGTGCCAGCAGCCCTAAGGGACTAGCAGCTAGCACAGATACGCAGTATTTT
v_call: TRBV5-1; j_call: TRBJ2-2; clone_size: few; d_call: TRBD1; cdr3_aa: CASSLVQGIYGELFF; cdr3_nt: TGCGCCAGCAGCTTGGTACAGGGGATATACGGGGAGCTGTTTTTT
v_call: TRBV28; j_call: TRBJ1-1; clone_size: few; d_call: -; cdr3_aa: CASRGADWNWGTEAFF; cdr3_nt: TGTGCCAGCAGGGGCGCGGACTGGAATTGGGGCACTGAAGCTTTCTTT
v_call: TRBV20-1; j_call: TRBJ2-3; clone_size: -; d_call: -; cdr3_aa: CSARTSSLTDTQYF; cdr3_nt: TGCAGTGCTAGAACCTCGTCCCTCACAGATACGCAGTATTTT
v_call: TRBV11-2; j_call: TRBJ2-1; clone_size: many; d_call: -; cdr3_aa: CASSSNERGSARVHNEQFF; cdr3_nt: TGTGCCAGCAGCTCCAACGAAAGGGGAAGCGCGAGGGTTCACAATGAGCAGTTCTTC
v_call: TRBV12-3/TRBV12-4; j_call: TRBJ1-5; clone_size: few; d_call: -; cdr3_aa: CASSLGVTGGQPQHF; cdr3_nt: TGTGCCAGCAGTTTGGGGGTCACCGGGGGTCAGCCCCAGCATTTT
v_call: TRBV4-3; j_call: TRBJ2-1; clone_size: few; d_call: -; cdr3_aa: CASSQDQGNEQFF; cdr3_nt: TGCGCCAGCAGCCAAGACCAGGGCAATGAGCAGTTCTTC
v_call: TRBV7-2; j_call: TRBJ2-3; clone_size: many; d_call: -; cdr3_aa: CASSPNRVRSTDTQYF; cdr3_nt: TGTGCCAGCAGCCCTAACAGGGTTAGGAGCACAGATACGCAGTATTTT
v_call: TRBV29-1; j_call: TRBJ2-1; clone_size: few; d_call: TRBD2; cdr3_aa: CSVEFKGLAGGYNEQFF; cdr3_nt: TGCAGCGTTGAATTCAAAGGACTAGCGGGAGGCTACAATGAGCAGTTCTTC
v_call: TRBV6-1; j_call: TRBJ2-1; clone_size: few; d_call: -; cdr3_aa: CASSVQSGTKYNEQFF; cdr3_nt: TGTGCCAGCAGCGTTCAATCCGGGACAAAGTACAATGAGCAGTTCTTC
v_call: TRBV7-2; j_call: TRBJ2-1; clone_size: few; d_call: -; cdr3_aa: CASSTGTSSYNEQFF; cdr3_nt: TGTGCCAGCAGCACCGGGACTTCTTCATACAATGAGCAGTTCTTC
v_call: TRBV7-2; j_call: TRBJ2-5; clone_size: many; d_call: -; cdr3_aa: CASSPRTRGETQYF; cdr3_nt: TGTGCCAGCAGCCCCAGGACTAGGGGGGAGACCCAGTACTTC
v_call: TRBV20-1; j_call: TRBJ1-2; clone_size: few; d_call: -; cdr3_aa: CSARLGQVYGYTF; cdr3_nt: TGCAGTGCTAGGTTAGGTCAGGTCTATGGCTACACCTTC
v_call: TRBV27; j_call: TRBJ1-5; clone_size: many; d_call: -; cdr3_aa: CASSQGAASNQPQHF; cdr3_nt: TGTGCCAGCAGCCAAGGGGCAGCCAGCAATCAGCCCCAGCATTTT
v_call: TRBV5-6; j_call: TRBJ1-1; clone_size: many; d_call: -; cdr3_aa: CASSSWPSTEAFF; cdr3_nt: TGTGCCAGCAGCTCCTGGCCAAGCACTGAAGCTTTCTTT
v_call: TRBV20-1; j_call: TRBJ2-1; clone_size: few; d_call: -; cdr3_aa: CSARDRVTGISYNEQFF; cdr3_nt: TGCAGTGCTAGAGATCGGGTTACAGGGATCTCCTACAATGAGCAGTTCTTC
v_call: TRBV6-2/TRBV6-3; j_call: TRBJ2-7; clone_size: -; d_call: -; cdr3_aa: CASIGGPTVYEQYF; cdr3_nt: TGTGCCAGCATCGGGGGGCCAACAGTATACGAGCAGTACTTC
v_call: TRBV5-4; j_call: TRBJ2-5; clone_size: few; d_call: -; cdr3_aa: CASSLFQGGGETQYF; cdr3_nt: TGTGCCAGCAGCTTGTTCCAGGGTGGTGGAGAGACCCAGTACTTC
v_call: TRBV11-2; j_call: TRBJ2-1; clone_size: many; d_call: -; cdr3_aa: CASSLGTRDEQFF; cdr3_nt: TGTGCCAGCAGCTTGGGGACAAGGGATGAGCAGTTCTTC
v_call: TRBV20-1; j_call: TRBJ2-5; clone_size: -; d_call: TRBD2; cdr3_aa: CSARELAAGGLLETQYF; cdr3_nt: TGCAGTGCTAGAGAATTGGCGGCGGGAGGTCTTCTGGAGACCCAGTACTTC
v_call: TRBV12-3/TRBV12-4; j_call: TRBJ2-4; clone_size: -; d_call: -; cdr3_aa: CASSFQGLGNIQYF; cdr3_nt: TGTGCCAGCAGTTTCCAGGGCCTTGGGAACATTCAGTACTTC
v_call: TRBV28; j_call: TRBJ2-7; clone_size: many; d_call: TRBD1; cdr3_aa: CASEGQGGYEQYF; cdr3_nt: TGTGCCAGTGAGGGACAGGGAGGTTACGAGCAGTACTTC
v_call: TRBV3-1; j_call: TRBJ2-7; clone_size: -; d_call: TRBD1; cdr3_aa: CASSRLGQGGHEQYF; cdr3_nt: TGTGCCAGCAGCCGATTGGGACAGGGGGGCCACGAGCAGTACTTC
v_call: TRBV28; j_call: TRBJ2-5; clone_size: many; d_call: TRBD1; cdr3_aa: CASSRRDRGRRLQETQYF; cdr3_nt: TGTGCCAGCAGTCGCCGGGACAGGGGGCGCCGCCTCCAAGAGACCCAGTACTTC
v_call: TRBV29-1; j_call: TRBJ1-1; clone_size: many; d_call: -; cdr3_aa: CSVEDATEAFF; cdr3_nt: TGCAGCGTTGAAGATGCCACTGAAGCTTTCTTT
v_call: TRBV6-2/TRBV6-3; j_call: TRBJ2-3; clone_size: few; d_call: -; cdr3_aa: CASSYLLWRGIPTSTDTQYF; cdr3_nt: TGTGCCAGCAGTTATCTTTTGTGGCGGGGAATACCGACTAGCACAGATACGCAGTATTTT
v_call: TRBV10-3; j_call: TRBJ2-7; clone_size: few; d_call: -; cdr3_aa: CAISLGGGPSYEQYF; cdr3_nt: TGTGCCATCAGTCTTGGTGGAGGGCCTTCCTACGAGCAGTACTTC
v_call: TRBV7-2; j_call: TRBJ2-1; clone_size: -; d_call: TRBD1; cdr3_aa: CASSTQTGSSYNEQFF; cdr3_nt: TGTGCCAGCAGCACCCAGACAGGGAGCTCCTACAATGAGCAGTTCTTC
v_call: TRBV28; j_call: TRBJ2-1; clone_size: many; d_call: -; cdr3_aa: CASSLGISLSYNEQFF; cdr3_nt: TGTGCCAGCAGTTTAGGAATTTCCTTATCCTACAATGAGCAGTTCTTC
v_call: TRBV3-1; j_call: TRBJ2-7; clone_size: -; d_call: -; cdr3_aa: CASSQCSLSYEQYF; cdr3_nt: TGTGCCAGCAGCCAATGCTCACTATCCTACGAGCAGTACTTC
v_call: TRBV5-1; j_call: TRBJ2-1; clone_size: -; d_call: TRBD2; cdr3_aa: CASSLVGSGGSNEQFF; cdr3_nt: TGCGCCAGCAGCTTAGTAGGTAGCGGGGGGTCCAATGAGCAGTTCTTC
v_call: TRBV7-9; j_call: TRBJ2-3; clone_size: -; d_call: -; cdr3_aa: CASGSTGTDTQYF; cdr3_nt: TGTGCCAGCGGCTCTACAGGCACAGATACGCAGTATTTT
v_call: TRBV6-2/TRBV6-3; j_call: TRBJ2-3; clone_size: -; d_call: TRBD2; cdr3_aa: CASSYSKVAGEQDTQYF; cdr3_nt: TGTGCCAGCAGTTACTCGAAGGTAGCGGGAGAGCAAGATACGCAGTATTTT
v_call: TRBV4-2; j_call: TRBJ1-6; clone_size: many; d_call: -; cdr3_aa: CASSQEAGTSYNSPLHF; cdr3_nt: TGTGCCAGCAGCCAAGAGGCCGGGACATCCTATAATTCACCCCTCCACTTT
v_call: TRBV4-1; j_call: TRBJ2-1; clone_size: -; d_call: TRBD2; cdr3_aa: CASSHGTSGAGGREQFF; cdr3_nt: TGCGCCAGCAGCCATGGGACTAGCGGGGCGGGGGGACGTGAGCAGTTCTTC
v_call: TRBV5-6; j_call: TRBJ1-2; clone_size: few; d_call: -; cdr3_aa: CASSFGTGAISYGYTF; cdr3_nt: TGTGCCAGCAGCTTCGGGACGGGGGCAATTTCCTATGGCTACACCTTC
v_call: TRBV2; j_call: TRBJ2-7; clone_size: many; d_call: -; cdr3_aa: CASSDGQSYEQYF; cdr3_nt: TGTGCCAGCAGCGACGGTCAGTCCTACGAGCAGTACTTC
v_call: TRBV29-1; j_call: TRBJ2-1; clone_size: few; d_call: -; cdr3_aa: CSVVGHVSYNEQFF; cdr3_nt: TGCAGCGTTGTGGGACATGTCTCCTACAATGAGCAGTTCTTC
v_call: TRBV4-3; j_call: TRBJ2-1; clone_size: -; d_call: TRBD2; cdr3_aa: CASSQSRLAGSYNEQFF; cdr3_nt: TGCGCCAGCAGCCAATCAAGGCTAGCGGGATCCTACAATGAGCAGTTCTTC
v_call: TRBV20-1; j_call: TRBJ2-1; clone_size: many; d_call: TRBD2; cdr3_aa: CSASGGLAGYNEQFF; cdr3_nt: TGCAGTGCCTCAGGGGGGCTAGCGGGATACAATGAGCAGTTCTTC
v_call: TRBV10-3; j_call: TRBJ2-1; clone_size: few; d_call: -; cdr3_aa: CAIRGMGDSGYNEQFF; cdr3_nt: TGTGCCATCAGGGGGATGGGGGACTCGGGATACAATGAGCAGTTCTTC
v_call: TRBV6-1; j_call: TRBJ2-1; clone_size: few; d_call: TRBD2; cdr3_aa: CASSPSGRTNEQFF; cdr3_nt: TGTGCCAGCAGCCCTAGCGGGCGGACCAATGAGCAGTTCTTC
v_call: TRBV20-1; j_call: TRBJ2-7; clone_size: -; d_call: -; cdr3_aa: CSARDGAGPRSSYEQYF; cdr3_nt: TGCAGTGCTAGAGATGGGGCAGGTCCTAGGAGCTCCTACGAGCAGTACTTC
v_call: TRBV20-1; j_call: TRBJ2-4; clone_size: -; d_call: -; cdr3_aa: CSASRGPGAKNIQYF; cdr3_nt: TGCAGTGCTAGTCGGGGCCCTGGAGCCAAAAACATTCAGTACTTC
v_call: TRBV5-1; j_call: TRBJ2-3; clone_size: few; d_call: -; cdr3_aa: CASSLAMRGLNTQYF; cdr3_nt: TGCGCCAGCAGCTTGGCCATGCGGGGTTTGAATACGCAGTATTTT
v_call: TRBV6-1; j_call: TRBJ2-5; clone_size: -; d_call: TRBD2; cdr3_aa: CASRQLAGFETQYF; cdr3_nt: TGTGCCAGCAGGCAACTAGCGGGATTTGAGACCCAGTACTTC
v_call: TRBV6-4; j_call: TRBJ2-2; clone_size: many; d_call: TRBD2; cdr3_aa: CASSRQRGTGELFF; cdr3_nt: TGTGCCAGCAGCCGGCAGCGGGGCACCGGGGAGCTGTTTTTT
v_call: TRBV28; j_call: TRBJ2-6; clone_size: once; d_call: TRBD1; cdr3_aa: CASSLSHRGSSGANVLTF; cdr3_nt: TGTGCCAGCAGTTTATCGCACAGGGGGTCGTCTGGGGCCAACGTCCTGACTTTC
v_call: TRBV18; j_call: TRBJ2-7; clone_size: many; d_call: TRBD2; cdr3_aa: CASSPPWGGWEQYF; cdr3_nt: TGTGCCAGCTCACCACCCTGGGGAGGGTGGGAGCAGTACTTC
v_call: TRBV10-3; j_call: TRBJ2-1; clone_size: few; d_call: -; cdr3_aa: CAIRTGATYNEQFF; cdr3_nt: TGTGCCATCAGGACGGGGGCCACCTACAATGAGCAGTTCTTC
v_call: TRBV27; j_call: TRBJ2-3; clone_size: -; d_call: -; cdr3_aa: CASSWESRDTQYF; cdr3_nt: TGTGCCAGCAGTTGGGAGTCCAGGGATACGCAGTATTTT
v_call: TRBV7-9; j_call: TRBJ2-1; clone_size: many; d_call: -; cdr3_aa: CASSIPGATYNEQFF; cdr3_nt: TGTGCCAGCAGCATCCCAGGGGCCACCTACAATGAGCAGTTCTTC
v_call: TRBV20-1; j_call: TRBJ2-1; clone_size: -; d_call: -; cdr3_aa: CSAQVGSSYSEQFF; cdr3_nt: TGCAGTGCTCAGGTGGGGAGCTCCTACAGTGAGCAGTTCTTC